This TCR beta chain was obtained from a study of T cell repertoires in cytomegalovirus infection (dated by TCRdb to between 2018 and 2021). Regarding the research as a whole: Because public TCR beta signatures pointed to carriage of CMV infection together with the matching HLA type, the HLA type of each donor mattered for the analysis. What the study reported, not specific to this receptor: The ex vivo response was dominated by HLA-C-restricted CMV-specific TCR beta clonotypes, which also provided the single most frequent clonotype in two of eight donors. Carriers of CMV infection plus the relevant HLA type were discriminated by the cumulative frequency of public TCR beta family members in the study cohort and in an independent roughly 400-donor cohort.

The sample was run on an Illumina HiSeq 1500. The raw public data were reprocessed by TCRdb itself: fastp quality trimming at Q25, MiXCR clonotype calling, in-frame beta chains only. Rows with one shared CDR3 protein collapse into an entry with the most common genes and DNA. This sample has fewer than 550,000 distinct CDR3 sequences in its table, and around 11% of those were observed once. Clones ranked in the top ten supply around 9.6% of the sample. This clonotype was picked up many times. The specificity of this receptor is unknown. No base qualities exist here, and no much larger clone lies one base off it. From cysteine to phenylalanine, the CDR3 is 15 amino acids long. Only the CDR3 region is kept as DNA, spanning 45 bases read in frame from base 1. V is cut by 3 bases and J by 8 bases, and the space between the germline ends is 19 bases. CDR1 MDHEN and CDR2 SYDVKM are derived from the germline V gene.

The sequence was collected from a human donor in good health (CMV status not recorded). Some clones in this sample may be carry-over from other donors' samples. The sample comprised PBMCs. The rearrangement joined TRBV28 to TRBJ1-2, with the D segment identity uncertain. The CDR3 amino acid sequence is: CASSLWQDRFYGYTF. The nucleotide sequence is given as TGTGCCAGCAGTTTGTGGCAGGATCGTTTTTACGGCTACACCTTC.